This TCR beta chain stems from a study of cytomegalovirus exposure and HLA in healthy donors. Concerning this clone itself: Antigen specificity is unknown.

A multiplex PCR was run with 60 Vbeta primers and 13 Jbeta primers. TCRdb's copy holds only in-frame clones and misses some; the assay was immunoSEQ multiplex PCR. The sample includes 130,000 or so clones, 55% to 75% seen only once; the top ten take approximately 4.2%. Study observations and caveats: Reportedly, TCR beta sequences accurately predicted HLA-A and HLA-B alleles in most subjects. Most TCR sequences were rare, but some public TCRs occurred in many donors. For presence/absence analyses, sequencing depth was assumed to be roughly uniform across donors.

Germline CDR1 is SGDLS and CDR2 is YYNGEE. Trimming cost V 7 bases and J 2 bases; bases outside gene matches: 4. There are 14 residues in the CDR3. This chain connects TRBV9 to TRBJ2-1, with 9 bases identical to TRBD2. This TCR was recovered from a man aged 50 to 60 in good health and CMV-seropositive. Source material: PBMCs. The CDR3 DNA is TGTGCCAGCGCCGGGACTAGCACCTACAATGAGCAGTTCTTC. This translates into CASAGTSTYNEQFF.